This T cell receptor (beta chain) was identified in a study of neurological immune-mediated disorders. For this clonotype: The antigen remains undetermined.

MiXCR was run by TCRdb on the 5' RACE reads, yielding one entry per CDR3 protein. In the table there are roughly 90,000 distinct CDR3 sequences, approximately 4% of which are singletons. General study results and limits: Phylogenetic grouping assigned the repertoires of 18 of 34 multiple sclerosis patients to one related-CDR3 cluster, which constitutes a possible signature.

Per germline, CDR1 DFQATT and CDR2 SNEGSKA (reference sequence). V lost 0 bases and J 12 bases, leaving 27 bases between the germline ends. There are 17 residues in the CDR3. The source is a woman in her forties or fifties with multiple sclerosis. This chain uses TRBV20-1 with TRBJ1-3; D unresolved. The sample was PBMCs. The DNA of the CDR3 is TGCAGTGCTAGAGATAGGAGCCCGAAACACTCTGGAAAAAACATATATTTT. It specifies CSARDRSPKHSGKNIYF.